This TCR beta chain was observed in a study of blood T cell repertoires in COVID-19. Study-level background: Researchers got acute and convalescent COVID-19 samples from the United States, Italy and Spain. Nucleic acid was either cDNA or gDNA, and it came from T cells, B-cell-depleted T cells, or PBMCs.

On this clone: This sample also contains other DNA sequences that code for the same CDR3.

In the authors' methods: Amplification of reference gene primers provided the estimated nucleated cell counts. Profiling relied on immunoSEQ multiplex PCR, and the TCRdb table lists in-frame clones only, not all of them. V and J calls and clone size follow that table, whereas D and trimming were derived from the DNA. The table has about 270,000 clones, 81% seen once. The sequence was collected from a woman aged 55-69 years with active or convalescent COVID-19. The sequencing sample was made of peripheral blood.

Written as DNA, the CDR3 is TGTGCCAGCAGCCGCAGCTCCTACGAGCAGTACTTC. Protein: CASSRSSYEQYF. The chain combines TRBV6-2 or TRBV6-3 with TRBJ2-7; D unresolved. The V end lost 6 bases, the J end lost 0 bases, and 6 bases lay between the germline ends. Per germline, CDR1 MNHEY and CDR2 SVGEGT. The CDR3 has 12 amino acids.